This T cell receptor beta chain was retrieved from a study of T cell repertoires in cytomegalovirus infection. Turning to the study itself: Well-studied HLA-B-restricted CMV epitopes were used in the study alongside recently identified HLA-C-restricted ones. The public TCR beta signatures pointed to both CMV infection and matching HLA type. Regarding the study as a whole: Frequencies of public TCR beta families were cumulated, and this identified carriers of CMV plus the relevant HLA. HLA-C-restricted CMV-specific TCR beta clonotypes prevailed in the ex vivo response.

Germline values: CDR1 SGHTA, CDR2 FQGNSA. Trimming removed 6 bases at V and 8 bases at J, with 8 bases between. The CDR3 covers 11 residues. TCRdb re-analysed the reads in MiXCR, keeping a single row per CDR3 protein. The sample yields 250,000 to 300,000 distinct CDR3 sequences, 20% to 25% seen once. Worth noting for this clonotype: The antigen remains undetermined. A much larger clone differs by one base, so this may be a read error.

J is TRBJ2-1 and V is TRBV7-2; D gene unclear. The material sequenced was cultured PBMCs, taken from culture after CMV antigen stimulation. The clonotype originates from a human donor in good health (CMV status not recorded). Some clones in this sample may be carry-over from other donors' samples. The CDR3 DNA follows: TGTGCCAGCAGACTGAGAGATGAGCAGTTCTTC. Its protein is CASRLRDEQFF.